A selection of T cell receptor beta chains follows, all from one sample in a study of cytomegalovirus exposure and HLA in healthy donors. Sequencing was performed with immunoSEQ multiplex PCR; in TCRdb, only in-frame clones are kept and a portion is missing. The sample yields about 75,000 clones, around 80% seen once. The sequenced sample consisted of PBMCs. These receptors all come from a man aged 70-80 years in good health and CMV-seropositive. The CDR3 runs from the conserved cysteine through the conserved F or W.

CDR3 length	V gene	CDR3 protein
15	TRBV5-1	CASSLGGGSYNEQFF
13	TRBV5-6	CASSLGEAGELFF
16	TRBV5-6	CASSTTGDYSYNEQFF
12	TRBV30	CAWSSSTDTQYF
13	TRBV10-3	CAITREMNSPLHF
16	TRBV6-1	CASSGTGPYSNQPQHF
13	TRBV30	CAWSAQGAYEQYF
11	TRBV30	CAWSSLREQYF
13	TRBV10-3	CAIGTSHYNEQFF
11	TRBV11-2	CASSPPGEQYF
12	TRBV10-3	CAMRREGYEQYF